A single sample gave rise to the 24 T cell receptor beta chains below, sequenced in a study of immune heterogeneity within non-small cell lung tumors. Bulk tumor genomic DNA constituted the template, at 600 ng per sample. Each primary tumor yielded several biopsies, collected far apart from one another at surgery. The study enrolled patients with untreated, newly diagnosed non-small cell lung cancer who underwent curative surgery. Multiplex PCR was performed with 32 V and 13 J primers, and it amplified TCR beta CDR3. TCRdb reprocessed the multiplex PCR reads via MiXCR and lists one record per CDR3 protein. The sample carries roughly 9,900 distinct CDR3 sequences, 25% to 35% recorded once. Material: lung tumor tissue. The receptors come from a woman aged 60-75 years with non-small cell lung cancer.

This clonotype appeared once. The rearrangement links TRBV27 to TRBJ2-2; 7 bases match TRBD2. CDR1 is MNHEY, CDR2 SMNVEV, per germline (reference sequence). The junction had 13 bases not matched to a gene; V was cut back by 4 bases and J by 5 bases. This CDR3 region has 17 residues. Here the CDR3 reads CASSSQEREGRTGELFF. CDR3 nucleotide sequence: TGTGCCAGCAGTTCCCAAGAGCGGGAAGGGAGAACCGGGGAGCTGTTTTTT.

The chain employs TRBV5-1 and TRBJ2-5; D not resolved. Germline-derived CDR1 and CDR2 are SGHRS and YFSETQ. V was cut by 4 bases and J by 1 base, with 8 bases left in between. This CDR3 spans 13 amino acids. The CDR3 sequence: CASSVGSQETQYF. CDR3 in DNA: TGCGCCAGCAGCGTGGGGTCCCAAGAGACCCAGTACTTC. The full variable domain, its missing parts supplied by reference TRBV5-1 and TRBJ2-5, is KAGVTQTPRYLIKTRGQQVTLSCSPISGHRSVSWYQQTPGQGLQFLFEYFSETQRNKGNFPGRFSGRQFSNSRSEMNVSTLELGDSALYLCASSVGSQETQYFGPGTRLLVL.

By sample share, this clonotype is medium-sized. The genes are TRBV7-2 and TRBJ1-6; TRBD1 agrees at 7 bases. The CDR3 runs to 15 residues. V was pared by 5 bases and J by 7 bases, with 8 bases of the junction left unmatched. The germline V gene has CDR1 SGHTA and CDR2 FQGNSA. The CDR3 nucleotides are TGTGCCAGCAGCCCTACCTTGGGACAGAATTCACCCCTCCACTTT. It yields the protein CASSPTLGQNSPLHF.

Regarding this clonotype: This could be a read error, since a much larger clone is one nucleotide away. This sequence joins TRBV18 and TRBJ1-6; the D is unclear. Germline V gene lookup returns CDR1 KGHSH and CDR2 LQKENI. The CDR3 has 13 residues. V was trimmed by 8 bases and J by 8 bases, leaving 13 bases between them. CDR3 protein: CASALKVDSPLHF. Here the CDR3 DNA reads TGTGCCAGCGCATTAAAAGTGGATTCACCCCTCCACTTT. Full variable domain (remainder filled in from reference TRBV18 and TRBJ1-6): NAGVMQNPRHLVRRRGQEARLRCSPMKGHSHVYWYRQLPEEGLKFMVYLQKENIIDESGMPKERFSAEFPKEGPSILRIQQVVRGDSAAYFCASALKVDSPLHFGNGTRLTVT.

This clonotype appeared many times. The V and J genes are TRBV10-2 and TRBJ2-2; D possibly corresponds to TRBD2 (7 bases). Germline assignment: CDR1 WSHSY and CDR2 SAAADI. This CDR3 contains 15 residues. V shed 4 bases and J shed 5 bases, with 14 bases lying between them. DNA for the CDR3: TGCGCCAGCAGTGCCAGTGGGAGGGGGACCGGGGAGCTGTTTTTT. This sequence encodes CASSASGRGTGELFF.

The chain combines TRBV20-1 with TRBJ1-5, with TRBD1 identical over 7 bases. The V gene end was trimmed by 4 bases and the J gene end by 7 bases; junction bases not matched to a gene: 10. The CDR3 contains 14 residues. CDR1 is DFQATT, CDR2 SNEGSKA, per germline (reference sequence). The CDR3 loop reads CSATTGAGGQPQHF. Written as DNA, the CDR3 is TGCAGTGCTACTACAGGGGCCGGAGGGCAGCCCCAGCATTTT.

The chain couples TRBV29-1 to TRBJ1-4; weak D call: TRBD1 (6 bases). The CDR3 has 13 amino acids. V gave up 7 bases and J gave up 7 bases, with 16 bases separating them. The germline CDR1 and CDR2 sequences are SQVTM and ANQGSEA. The CDR3 loop is CSAVRGLGEKLFF. CDR3 in DNA: TGCAGCGCCGTCCGGGGGCTGGGTGAAAAACTGTTTTTT.

This clonotype has at least ten counts. This chain uses TRBV30 with TRBJ2-3; the match to TRBD2 covers 9 bases. Looked up from germline, CDR1 is GTSNPN and CDR2 is SVGIG (reference sequence). The V and J ends lost 3 bases and 6 bases, in that order; junction bases with no gene match: 10. CDR3 length: 15 residues. DNA for the CDR3: TGTGCCTGGAGCGGCCTAGCGGGATTTTCCGATACGCAGTATTTT. Its translation is CAWSGLAGFSDTQYF. The whole variable domain, remainder taken from reference TRBV30 and TRBJ2-3, is SQTIHQWPATLVQPVGSPLSLECTVEGTSNPNLYWYRQAAGRGLQLLFYSVGIGQISSEVPQNLSASRPQDRQFILSSKKLLLSDSGFYLCAWSGLAGFSDTQYFGPGTRLTVL.

This clonotype is judged medium-sized (0.01 to 0.1%). The gene calls are TRBV19 and TRBJ2-7, with 8 positions matching TRBD1. This CDR3 is 15 amino acids long. Trimming at V came to 4 bases and at J to 5 bases, leaving 10 bases not matched to a gene. The V gene's germline CDR1 is LNHDA and CDR2 SQIVND (reference sequence). In DNA, the CDR3 is TGTGCCAGTAGTACGGACAGGGTTGGAAGTGACGAGCAGTACTTC. Translated: CASSTDRVGSDEQYF.

This clonotype turned up a few times. This chain connects TRBV6-1 to TRBJ1-6, with D uncertain. This CDR3 region has 14 residues. CDR1 and CDR2 (germline): MNHNS, SASEGT. Trimming took 5 bases from V and 7 from J, leaving 12 bases between them. The CDR3 DNA reads as TGTGCCAGCAGTCTGACCACTTGGAATTCACCCCTCCACTTT. This gives the protein CASSLTTWNSPLHF.

The V call is TRBV27, the J call TRBJ2-1, with 7 bases matching TRBD2. The CDR3 runs to 13 residues. CDR1 is MNHEY and CDR2 is SMNVEV in the germline V gene (reference sequence). J was trimmed by 9 bases and V by 8 bases; bases with no gene match: 10. CDR3 region: CASQEGLPSEQFF. The CDR3 DNA is TGTGCCAGCCAAGAGGGACTACCGAGTGAGCAGTTCTTC.

Concerning this clonotype: The CDR3 carries no conserved terminal phenylalanine or tryptophan, so it likely arises from a read error. The limits of the CDR3 on the DNA are not certain, so only TCRdb's listed CDR3 is given. This chain uses TRBV7-8 with TRBJ2-2. CDR1 is SGHVS and CDR2 is FQNEAQ in the germline V gene. Termini included, the CDR3 measures 14 amino acids. CDR3 loop: CASSYTSNTGELLL.

This clonotype is categorized as medium-sized. This chain links TRBV29-1 with TRBJ2-7, with 7 bases fitting TRBD2. Germline-derived CDR1 and CDR2 are SQVTM and ANQGSEA. V shed 4 bases, J shed 3 bases, and the junction held 6 bases outside the gene matches. The CDR3 consists of 13 residues. CDR3 bases: TGCAGCGTTGGACTAGCCATGAACTACGAGCAGTACTTC. Residues: CSVGLAMNYEQYF.

By sample fraction, this clonotype is medium-sized (0.01 to 0.1%). V is TRBV15 and J is TRBJ1-2, with D possibly being TRBD1 (6 bases). CDR3 length: 14 amino acids. CDR1 LNHNV and CDR2 YYDKDF come from the germline V gene (reference sequence). The V end lost 3 bases, the J end lost 8 bases, and 16 bases lay between the germline ends. The CDR3 DNA is TGTGCCACCAGCAGGGGAGCCGGGGGGCAAGGCTACACCTTC. Translated, it gives CATSRGAGGQGYTF.

Of note for this clonotype: A much larger clone lies a single base off, so this may be a read error. This chain links TRBV20-1 with TRBJ1-4; D is unclear. CDR3 length: 15 amino acids. Germline V lookup: CDR1 DFQATT, CDR2 SNEGSKA (reference sequence). Trimming shortened V by 3 bases and J by 0 bases, and 11 bases separated the two germline ends. As DNA, the CDR3 is TGCAGTGCTAGCGGTATATTGACAACTAATGAAAAACTGTTTTTT. Amino acid sequence: CSASGILTTNEKLFF.

In this sample, this clonotype turned up many times. V usage is TRBV7-2 and J usage is TRBJ2-7; possibly TRBD1 for D (6 bases). The CDR3 loop spans 14 amino acids. Germline CDR1 is SGHTA and CDR2 is FQGNSA. V shed 2 bases and J shed 3 bases, with 11 bases lying between them. For the CDR3, the DNA is TGTGCCAGCAGCTTAACCCAGGACAGCTACGAGCAGTACTTC. Protein sequence: CASSLTQDSYEQYF.

This clonotype was picked up a small number of times. At one end, the junction sequence differs from germline, possibly due to a read error. This chain links TRBV6-1 with TRBJ1-1; D remains unclear. This CDR3 is built from 12 residues. Germline V gene sequence: CDR1 MNHNS, CDR2 SASEGT. The chain's CDR3 is CASSPTQTEALF. The CDR3 nucleotides are TGTGCCAGCAGCCCCACACAGACTGAAGCTTTATTT.

The CDR3, as DNA: TGCAGCGTTGACGTTAGCCACGAGCAGTACTTC. Amino acids: CSVDVSHEQYF. The rearrangement joins TRBV29-1 to TRBJ2-7; D not certain. The V gene's germline CDR1 is SQVTM and CDR2 ANQGSEA. V lost 3 bases and J lost 5, with 8 bases in between. This CDR3 is 11 amino acids long.

By share of the sample, this clonotype is medium-sized. The rearrangement joins TRBV6-1 to TRBJ1-5, with TRBD1 as a possible D gene (6 bases). Germline CDR1 is MNHNS and CDR2 is SASEGT. This CDR3 contains 16 residues. The V gene lost 0 bases and the J gene lost 0 bases, with 9 bases spanning the gap. The CDR3 nucleotides are TGTGCCAGCAGTGAAGCAGGGGGTTATAGCAATCAGCCCCAGCATTTT. Translating gives CASSEAGGYSNQPQHF.

This clonotype was seen a few times. The gene calls are TRBV29-1 and TRBJ2-2, with 12 bases aligning to TRBD2. The CDR3 contains 14 residues. The J segment lost 7 bases and the V segment lost 6 bases, leaving 6 bases of the junction unmatched. The germline V gene encodes CDR1 SQVTM and CDR2 ANQGSEA. As DNA, the CDR3 is TGCAGCGTCTCTAGCGGGAGGGCACTCGGGGAGCTGTTTTTT. This translates into CSVSSGRALGELFF.

This clonotype qualifies as medium-sized. J is TRBJ2-1 and V is TRBV28, with 12 positions matching TRBD2. The germline gives CDR1 MDHEN, CDR2 SYDVKM. J gave up 2 bases and V 6 bases, and 5 bases lay outside the gene matches. The CDR3 extends over 16 amino acids. The CDR3 DNA reads TGTGCCAGCAGATCTACTAGCGGGGGGCCCTACAATGAGCAGTTCTTC. This encodes CASRSTSGGPYNEQFF.

V usage is TRBV9 and J usage is TRBJ2-5; 7 bases line up with TRBD2. Germline CDR1 reads SGDLS; CDR2 reads YYNGEE. This CDR3 spans 14 amino acids. J was trimmed by 4 bases and V by 0 bases; bases with no gene match: 3. DNA for the CDR3: TGTGCCAGCAGCGTAGGGGGGGGTAGAGAGACCCAGTACTTC. This translates into CASSVGGGRETQYF.

V and J are TRBV15 and TRBJ1-1, with D perhaps matching TRBD1 (5 bases). The CDR3 is made up of 16 amino acids. Looked up from germline, CDR1 is LNHNV and CDR2 is YYDKDF (reference sequence). Trimming removed 6 bases from V and 0 bases from J, with 17 bases in between. This CDR3 is CATRSGGDLMNTEAFF. The CDR3 region has the DNA TGTGCCACCAGAAGTGGGGGGGACCTCATGAACACTGAAGCTTTCTTT.

This clonotype is medium-sized (0.01 to 0.1%). CDR3 bases: TGTGCCAGCCACAGGGGATTACAGGATGAGCAGTTCTTC. Translating gives CASHRGLQDEQFF. J is TRBJ2-1 and V is TRBV12-3 or TRBV12-4; 7 nucleotides align to TRBD1. The length of the CDR3 is 13 residues. The V segment lost 8 bases and the J segment 8 bases; nucleotides outside the gene matches: 9.